Presented here are 26 T cell receptor beta chains from one specimen sequenced in a study of cytomegalovirus exposure and HLA in healthy donors. Assay: immunoSEQ multiplex PCR; the TCRdb copy retains only in-frame clones and omits some. The sample yields about 200,000 clones, approximately 86% seen once. Input material: PBMCs. The receptor source for this set is a woman in her late teens or twenties in good health and CMV-seronegative.

This rearrangement joins TRBV27 to TRBJ2-1; 8 bases are shared with TRBD2. The CDR3 contains 23 residues. CDR1 is MNHEY and CDR2 is SMNVEV in the germline V gene (reference sequence). Losses at the gene ends were 0 bases for V and 0 bases for J; bases not matched to a gene: 22. CDR3 nucleotides: TGTGCCAGCAGTTTATCAGTTTTAAAAGCGGGAGATCCTAAAGGGAGCTCCTACAATGAGCAGTTCTTC. Its protein is CASSLSVLKAGDPKGSSYNEQFF.

The rearrangement links TRBV28 to TRBJ2-3, with D possibly TRBD2 on 6 matching bases. The CDR3 consists of 14 residues. The germline gives CDR1 MDHEN, CDR2 SYDVKM. V was trimmed by 8 bases and J by 4 bases, leaving 16 bases between them. The CDR3 nucleotides are TGTGCCAGCGAGGGCGGGGTGGGAGCAGATACGCAGTATTTT. Its translation: CASEGGVGADTQYF.

This chain joins TRBV2 and TRBJ1-5; the match to TRBD1 covers 7 bases. V was clipped by 6 bases and J by 7 bases; unmatched bases: 12. This CDR3 contains 15 residues. Germline V CDR1 and CDR2: SNHLY, FYNNEI. CDR3 in amino acids: CASRADRVSVQPQHF. The CDR3 DNA reads as TGTGCCAGCAGAGCTGACAGGGTATCGGTGCAGCCCCAGCATTTT. Looking up the rest from reference TRBV2 and TRBJ1-5 gives the full variable domain: EPEVTQTPSHQVTQMGQEVILRCVPISNHLYFYWYRQILGQKVEFLVSFYNNEISEKSEIFDDQFSVERPDGSNFTLKIRSTKLEDSAMYFCASRADRVSVQPQHFGDGTRLSIL.

The J gene is TRBJ2-3, the V gene TRBV15; TRBD1 matches 10 bases. CDR1 and CDR2 from the germline V gene are LNHNV and YYDKDF (reference sequence). CDR3 size: 16 residues. V shed 1 base and J 6 bases; nucleotides not matched to a gene: 7. CDR3 in amino acids: CATSRGRDRGLDTQYF. The CDR3 DNA reads TGTGCCACCAGCAGAGGAAGGGACAGGGGATTGGATACGCAGTATTTT.

The V and J genes are TRBV4-3 and TRBJ2-7, with 8 bases fitting TRBD1. V trimming: 4 bases; J trimming: 4 bases; junction bases outside the gene matches: 6. The CDR3 has 14 amino acids. Germline V CDR1 and CDR2: LGHNA, YSLEER. The CDR3 nucleotides are TGCGCCAGCAGCCCTGGACAGGGTCGGTACGAGCAGTACTTC. It codes for CASSPGQGRYEQYF.

V and J are TRBV11-2 and TRBJ2-1; 7 nucleotides agree with TRBD1. V was pared by 2 bases and J by 8 bases, with 3 bases of the junction left unmatched. Germline CDR1 SGHAT, CDR2 FQNNGV. CDR3 length: 13 amino acids. The CDR3 coding sequence is TGTGCCAGCAGCTTAAGGACAGGCGATGAGCAGTTCTTC. This encodes CASSLRTGDEQFF.

The CDR3 nucleotides are TGCGCCAGCAGCTTGAGGGGACTAGCAAACACAGATACGCAGTATTTT. This sequence encodes CASSLRGLANTDTQYF. The gene calls are TRBV5-1 and TRBJ2-3, with TRBD2 matching over 9 bases. The germline V gene has CDR1 SGHRS and CDR2 YFSETQ. The CDR3 length is 16 residues. V lost 1 base to trimming and J lost 2 bases; unmatched junction nucleotides: 5.

V usage is TRBV27 and J usage is TRBJ2-7; weak D call: TRBD1 (6 bases). The CDR3 runs 12 residues. The V and J ends lost 5 bases and 4 bases respectively, with 9 bases between them. In germline, CDR1 is MNHEY, CDR2 SMNVEV (reference sequence). CDR3 in amino acids: CASSPQGYEQYF. CDR3 coding DNA: TGTGCCAGCAGTCCACAGGGTTACGAGCAGTACTTC.

This clone was recorded only once. The chain links TRBV28 to TRBJ2-1; 7 bases fit TRBD1. Germline V gene lookup returns CDR1 MDHEN and CDR2 SYDVKM. CDR3 length: 23 residues. J lost 1 base, V lost 3 bases, and 27 bases had no gene match. CDR3 loop: CASSLGRSRGNFRVKVSYNEQFF. CDR3 DNA sequence: TGTGCCAGCAGTTTGGGCCGGTCCAGGGGGAATTTCAGAGTCAAGGTATCCTACAATGAGCAGTTCTTC.

In nucleotides, the CDR3 is TGTGCCAGCAGTCCTGGGACAGGGGGAGGAGATACGCAGTATTTT. This encodes CASSPGTGGGDTQYF. The V and J genes are TRBV27 and TRBJ2-3; 11 bases match TRBD1. Germline CDR1 reads MNHEY; CDR2 reads SMNVEV (reference sequence). The length of the CDR3 is 15 residues. Trimming took 5 bases from V and 5 from J; bases not matched to a gene: 6.

CDR3 DNA sequence: TGTGCCAGCAGCTTATCGGGGTCGCATGAGCAGTTCTTC. Translated, it gives CASSLSGSHEQFF. The chain uses TRBV11-2 and TRBJ2-1; a weak D match, TRBD2 (5 bases). V lost 2 bases to trimming and J lost 8 bases, with 10 bases between them. The CDR3 spans 13 residues. CDR1 and CDR2 (germline): SGHAT, FQNNGV.

The chain joins TRBV30 to TRBJ1-5; 7 bases are a match to TRBD1. The CDR3 length is 17 residues. Germline values: CDR1 GTSNPN, CDR2 SVGIG (reference sequence). The junction had 13 bases not matched to a gene; V was cut back by 5 bases and J by 0 bases. The CDR3 reads CAWQKGQVPYSNQPQHF. CDR3 coding DNA: TGTGCCTGGCAGAAAGGACAGGTTCCTTATAGCAATCAGCCCCAGCATTTT.

The chain couples TRBV9 to TRBJ2-5; no clear D. The V end lost 0 bases, the J end lost 5 bases, and 8 bases lay between the germline ends. There are 13 residues in the CDR3. The germline V gene has CDR1 SGDLS and CDR2 YYNGEE. CDR3 in DNA: TGTGCCAGCAGCGTAGAATCCTTCGAGACCCAGTACTTC. Translation: CASSVESFETQYF. Full variable domain (rest looked up from reference TRBV9 and TRBJ2-5): DSGVTQTPKHLITATGQRVTLRCSPRSGDLSVYWYQQSLDQGLQFLIQYYNGEERAKGNILERFSAQQFPDLHSELNLSSLELGDSALYFCASSVESFETQYFGPGTRLLVL.

V and J are TRBV2 and TRBJ1-2; TRBD1 agrees at 10 bases. Trimming removed 10 bases from V and 5 bases from J; junction bases left unmatched: 7. CDR3 size: 13 residues. Germline CDR1 SNHLY, CDR2 FYNNEI. CDR3 nucleotides: TGTGCCATCCGACAGGGGGCCCGGTATGGCTACACCTTC. Encoded protein: CAIRQGARYGYTF.

The chain carries TRBV28 and TRBJ1-5, with 11 bases fitting TRBD1. Trimming removed 5 bases from V and 5 bases from J; junction bases left unmatched: 8. The CDR3 sequence is 16 residues long. CDR1 MDHEN and CDR2 SYDVKM come from the germline V gene. CDR3 residues: CASSPPDRGLDQPQHF. CDR3 in DNA: TGTGCCAGCAGTCCCCCGGACAGGGGGCTCGATCAGCCCCAGCATTTT.

The rearrangement uses TRBV7-6 and TRBJ2-7, with 8 bases identical to TRBD1. Germline CDR1 reads SGHVS; CDR2 reads FNYEAQ. There are 15 residues in the CDR3. V was clipped by 0 bases and J by 6 bases; unmatched bases: 7. The CDR3 nucleotides read TGTGCCAGCAGCTTAGCCGCAGCAGGGGGCAGCGAGCAGTACTTC. This codes for CASSLAAAGGSEQYF.

This rearrangement joins TRBV29-1 to TRBJ1-1; no reliable D call. The length of the CDR3 is 13 residues. Per germline, CDR1 SQVTM and CDR2 ANQGSEA. The V end was cut by 7 bases, the J end by 3 bases, with 15 bases between. CDR3 in amino acids: CSARLGGDTEAFF. For the CDR3, the DNA is TGCAGCGCCCGCCTGGGCGGGGACACTGAAGCTTTCTTT.

This clone occurred a few times. The CDR3 nucleotides are TGTGCCAGCAGCTTAGGACTAGCGGACTCCTACGAGCAGTACTTC. Translation gives CASSLGLADSYEQYF. V is TRBV7-9 and J is TRBJ2-7; TRBD2 matches 9 bases. The CDR3 loop spans 15 amino acids. From germline, CDR1 is SEHNR and CDR2 FQNEAQ (reference sequence). V lost 1 base, J lost 0 bases, and 1 base stayed unmatched.

The chain recombines TRBV5-1 with TRBJ2-7, with 11 bases identical to TRBD1. Germline V CDR1 and CDR2: SGHRS, YFSETQ. The CDR3 contains 15 residues. Trimming cost V 4 bases and J 6 bases; bases outside gene matches: 9. CDR3 sequence reads: CASSIYRDRGGEQYF. In DNA, the CDR3 is TGCGCCAGCAGCATCTACCGGGACAGGGGGGGCGAGCAGTACTTC.

This clone has only a few counts. The chain joins TRBV7-9 to TRBJ2-7; perhaps TRBD1 as D (6 bases). V was pared by 1 base and J by 5 bases, with 6 bases between. CDR1 SEHNR and CDR2 FQNEAQ come from the germline V gene (reference sequence). This CDR3 has 12 amino acids. CDR3 residues: CASSLGTDEQYF. CDR3 DNA sequence: TGTGCCAGCAGCTTAGGGACAGACGAGCAGTACTTC.

The J gene is TRBJ2-7, the V gene TRBV18; the match to TRBD2 covers 9 bases. Germline V gene lookup returns CDR1 KGHSH and CDR2 LQKENI. The V gene end was trimmed by 8 bases and the J gene end by 7 bases; junction bases not matched to a gene: 12. This CDR3 has 14 amino acids. In nucleotides, the CDR3 is TGTGCCAGCGGCCCACGGCGGGAGGGCCCTGAGCAGTACTTC. Its protein is CASGPRREGPEQYF.

This CDR3 reads CASRRDSNSYGYTF. In DNA form, the CDR3 reads TGCGCCAGCAGGCGGGACAGTAATTCCTATGGCTACACCTTC. The chain employs TRBV5-1 and TRBJ1-2, with 7 nucleotides matching TRBD1. The CDR3 covers 14 residues. Losses at the gene ends were 5 bases for V and 4 bases for J; bases not matched to a gene: 8. Germline assignment: CDR1 SGHRS and CDR2 YFSETQ.

The chain links TRBV7-2 to TRBJ2-7; TRBD1 might be the D (5 bases). V was shortened by 4 bases and J by 3 bases, with 16 bases between the two germline ends. Germline V CDR1 and CDR2: SGHTA, FQGNSA. The CDR3 has 15 amino acids. The CDR3 DNA is TGTGCCAGCAGCTCTAGAGACTGGGGCCGCTACGAGCAGTACTTC. Translation gives CASSSRDWGRYEQYF.

Notes on this clone: Sequence at one end of the junction differs from germline and may be a read error. CDR3 DNA: TGTGCTAGCAGCGCCGAACTAGCACCCTTAAACACCGGGGAGCTGTTTTTT. This codes for CASSAELAPLNTGELFF. This chain uses TRBV7-7 with TRBJ2-2; D may be TRBD2 (6 bases). In germline, CDR1 is SSHAT, CDR2 FNYEAQ (reference sequence). This CDR3 contains 17 residues.

The J gene is TRBJ2-1, the V gene TRBV19, with D possibly matching TRBD1 (6 bases). Germline CDR1 and CDR2: LNHDA and SQIVND (reference sequence). V was shortened by 2 bases and J by 5 bases, with 16 bases between the two germline ends. CDR3 size: 16 residues. CDR3 in DNA: TGTGCCAGTAGTATACTAGGACAGATCAACAACAATGAGCAGTTCTTC. Its translation: CASSILGQINNNEQFF. Supplemented by reference TRBV19 and TRBJ2-1, the full variable domain reads DGGITQSPKYLFRKEGQNVTLSCEQNLNHDAMYWYRQDPGQGLRLIYYSQIVNDFQKGDIAEGYSVSREKKESFPLTVTSAQKNPTAFYLCASSILGQINNNEQFFGPGTRLTVL.

This chain links TRBV5-1 with TRBJ1-3; TRBD1 might be the D (5 bases). Looked up from germline, CDR1 is SGHRS and CDR2 is YFSETQ. The CDR3 spans 16 residues. V was clipped by 0 bases and J by 0 bases, with 10 bases between them. The CDR3 spells CASSLGQSYSGNTIYF. The DNA of the CDR3 is TGCGCCAGCAGCTTGGGACAGTCTTACTCTGGAAACACCATATATTTT.